Below, 28 T cell receptor beta chains from the same sample are listed, as sequenced in a study of blood T cell repertoires in COVID-19. Libraries were prepared by immunoSEQ multiplex PCR; TCRdb keeps only in-frame clonotypes and omits some of them. Of about 270,000 clones listed, approximately 80% are singletons. Specimen: peripheral blood. All receptors derive from a woman aged 45-59 years with active or convalescent COVID-19.

This rearrangement joins TRBV4-1 to TRBJ1-5; D not resolved. The CDR3 loop spans 14 amino acids. V lost 2 bases and J 5 bases, leaving 10 bases between the germline ends. The germline V gene has CDR1 MGHRA and CDR2 YSYEKL. Written as DNA, the CDR3 is TGCGCCAGCAGCCAATCTCCTGCGGATCAGCCCCAGCATTTT. Translation: CASSQSPADQPQHF.

The chain uses TRBV5-1 and TRBJ1-1, with D tentatively TRBD1 (5 bases). The CDR3 has 15 amino acids. Trimming left V 4 bases short and J 0 bases short, with 13 bases between. Germline V gene data show CDR1 as SGHRS and CDR2 as YFSETQ. The CDR3 here is CASSPEGVLNTEAFF. Written as DNA, the CDR3 is TGCGCCAGCAGCCCGGAAGGGGTTTTGAACACTGAAGCTTTCTTT.

This clone was observed a single time. The CDR3 region has the DNA TGTGCCAGCTCACCGAACGGGAACACTGAAGCTTTCTTT. Its translation: CASSPNGNTEAFF. The chain is built from TRBV18 and TRBJ1-1; unclear D gene. This CDR3 contains 13 residues. Germline V gene data show CDR1 as KGHSH and CDR2 as LQKENI. V dropped 3 bases and J dropped 1 base, with 6 bases sitting between them. Full variable domain (missing parts from reference TRBV18 and TRBJ1-1): NAGVMQNPRHLVRRRGQEARLRCSPMKGHSHVYWYRQLPEEGLKFMVYLQKENIIDESGMPKERFSAEFPKEGPSILRIQQVVRGDSAAYFCASSPNGNTEAFFGQGTRLTVV.

The rearrangement links TRBV27 to TRBJ2-1; TRBD1 agrees at 8 bases. This CDR3 region has 16 residues. Germline loops: CDR1 MNHEY, CDR2 SMNVEV (reference sequence). Trimming at V came to 5 bases and at J to 5 bases, leaving 11 bases not matched to a gene. CDR3 in DNA: TGTGCCAGCAGTCAAAGGACAGGGACGTTAAACAATGAGCAGTTCTTC. Encoded protein: CASSQRTGTLNNEQFF.

The chain uses TRBV10-2 and TRBJ2-1; 7 bases agree with TRBD1. Per the germline V gene, CDR1 is WSHSY and CDR2 is SAAADI. The V and J ends lost 5 bases and 1 base, in that order; junction bases with no gene match: 8. The CDR3 runs 16 residues. The CDR3 protein is CASSQQGIRSYNEQFF. In DNA form, the CDR3 reads TGCGCCAGCAGTCAACAGGGGATTAGATCCTACAATGAGCAGTTCTTC.

The J gene is TRBJ1-5, the V gene TRBV28; D perhaps matches TRBD1 (6 bases). Germline CDR1 and CDR2: MDHEN and SYDVKM. Trimming cost V 6 bases and J 0 bases, with 12 bases left between them. The CDR3 is 15 residues long. Written as DNA, the CDR3 is TGTGCCAGCAGCCCTCAGGGGTATAGCAATCAGCCCCAGCATTTT. Amino acid sequence: CASSPQGYSNQPQHF.

This chain connects TRBV5-1 to TRBJ2-7, with 8 positions matching TRBD1. CDR1 and CDR2 from the germline V gene are SGHRS and YFSETQ. The CDR3 sequence is 15 residues long. Losses at the gene ends were 0 bases for V and 3 bases for J; bases not matched to a gene: 5. CDR3 sequence: CASSLVGDRFYEQYF. The CDR3 DNA sequence: TGCGCCAGCAGCTTGGTGGGGGACAGGTTCTACGAGCAGTACTTC.

There are a few counts of this clone. V and J are TRBV4-1 and TRBJ2-1; D is unresolved. Per the germline V gene, CDR1 is MGHRA and CDR2 is YSYEKL. There are 13 residues in the CDR3. V lost 0 bases to trimming and J lost 11 bases, with 11 bases between them. CDR3 nucleotide sequence: TGCGCCAGCAGCCAAGAATCGTACGGTAAGCAGTTCTTC. It specifies CASSQESYGKQFF.

This clone was counted only a few times. V usage is TRBV2 and J usage is TRBJ2-2; 9 bases map to TRBD2. The CDR3 extends over 15 amino acids. The germline V gene encodes CDR1 SNHLY and CDR2 FYNNEI. The junction had 6 bases not matched to a gene; V was cut back by 6 bases and J by 4 bases. CDR3 region: CASRRVAGVTGELFF. For the CDR3, the DNA is TGTGCCAGCAGGAGGGTAGCGGGAGTCACCGGGGAGCTGTTTTTT.

The chain is built from TRBV3-1 (or the pseudogene TRBV3-2) and TRBJ1-3; TRBD1 agrees at 8 bases. V gave up 5 bases and J gave up 0 bases; unmatched junction bases: 15. CDR1 is LGHDT, CDR2 YNNKEL, per germline (reference sequence). This CDR3 has 19 residues. The chain's CDR3 is CASSASGGRTGFSGNTIYF. CDR3 DNA: TGTGCCAGCAGCGCAAGCGGGGGGAGGACAGGGTTCTCTGGAAACACCATATATTTT.

The chain recombines TRBV2 with TRBJ1-5; tentative D call: TRBD1 (6 bases). The CDR3 loop spans 14 amino acids. Trimming took 3 bases from V and 3 from J, leaving 9 bases between them. CDR1 SNHLY and CDR2 FYNNEI come from the germline V gene. CDR3 loop: CASSETGLNQPQHF. The CDR3 DNA is TGTGCCAGCAGTGAGACAGGACTCAATCAGCCCCAGCATTTT. The whole variable domain, filled in from reference TRBV2 and TRBJ1-5, reads EPEVTQTPSHQVTQMGQEVILRCVPISNHLYFYWYRQILGQKVEFLVSFYNNEISEKSEIFDDQFSVERPDGSNFTLKIRSTKLEDSAMYFCASSETGLNQPQHFGDGTRLSIL.

The chain is built from TRBV5-1 and TRBJ2-2; D is perhaps TRBD2 (6 bases). Germline V CDR1 and CDR2: SGHRS, YFSETQ. CDR3 length: 15 residues. V was clipped by 0 bases and J by 4 bases, with 10 bases between them. The CDR3 DNA follows: TGCGCCAGCAGCTTGGGTGTCGGGGGCACCGGGGAGCTGTTTTTT. It specifies CASSLGVGGTGELFF.

The V gene is TRBV4-1, the J gene TRBJ1-1, with D maybe TRBD1 (5 bases). V lost 0 bases to trimming and J lost 3 bases, with 11 bases between them. This CDR3 is 15 amino acids long. Germline assignment: CDR1 MGHRA and CDR2 YSYEKL. In DNA, the CDR3 is TGCGCCAGCAGCCAAGACCAGGGAGGGGACACTGAAGCTTTCTTT. It specifies CASSQDQGGDTEAFF.

V is TRBV5-1 and J is TRBJ2-4; 14 bases line up with TRBD2. V gave up 4 bases and J gave up 7 bases; unmatched junction bases: 7. The length of the CDR3 is 16 residues. CDR1 is SGHRS, CDR2 YFSETQ, per germline. This CDR3 reads CASSRGTSGRGNIQYF. The DNA of the CDR3 is TGCGCCAGCAGCCGAGGGACTAGCGGGAGAGGGAACATTCAGTACTTC.

The rearrangement joins TRBV3-1 (or the pseudogene TRBV3-2) to TRBJ2-2; maybe TRBD2 (6 bases). This CDR3 is 15 amino acids long. CDR1 and CDR2 (germline): LGHDT, YNNKEL (reference sequence). The V and J ends lost 3 bases and 5 bases respectively, with 13 bases between them. CDR3 residues: CASSHAGPRTGELFF. In DNA, the CDR3 is TGTGCCAGCAGCCATGCGGGACCCCGAACCGGGGAGCTGTTTTTT.

The rearrangement links TRBV7-6 to TRBJ2-1; 7 nucleotides agree with TRBD1. Germline V CDR1 and CDR2: SGHVS, FNYEAQ. V dropped 1 base and J dropped 0; count of bases not matched to a gene: 6. CDR3 length: 17 residues. Here the CDR3 reads CASSLGQGLRSYNEQFF. CDR3 DNA: TGTGCCAGCAGCTTAGGACAGGGCTTGCGCTCCTACAATGAGCAGTTCTTC.

The rearrangement uses TRBV12-3 or TRBV12-4 and TRBJ1-5, with D hard to call. The germline V and J ends were trimmed by 7 bases and 4 bases, with 8 bases remaining between them. The CDR3 is 12 amino acids. CDR3 in DNA: TGTGCCAGCACCGTACAGAATCAGCCCCAGCATTTT. This encodes CASTVQNQPQHF.

The rearrangement joins TRBV6-5 to TRBJ1-1; D ambiguous. The CDR3 contains 13 residues. Germline CDR1 reads MNHEY; CDR2 reads SVGAGI. Trimming removed 9 bases at V and 7 bases at J, with 18 bases between. CDR3: CARMDMRVNEAFF. CDR3 DNA: TGTGCCAGGATGGATATGCGGGTGAATGAAGCTTTCTTT.

This chain uses TRBV19 with TRBJ2-7; no firm D call. The CDR3 covers 11 residues. V lost 4 bases and J 3 bases, leaving 4 bases between the germline ends. CDR1 is LNHDA, CDR2 SQIVND, per germline (reference sequence). The CDR3 bases are TGTGCCAGTAGTACCTACTACGAGCAGTACTTC. The encoded protein is CASSTYYEQYF.

The chain is built from TRBV2 and TRBJ1-6; TRBD1 agrees at 8 bases. The ends lost 8 bases at V and 6 bases at J; junction bases unmatched: 3. The CDR3 extends over 13 amino acids. Germline CDR1 is SNHLY and CDR2 is FYNNEI. The DNA for the CDR3 is TGTGCCAGCGCCGACAGGGGTAATTCACCCCTCCACTTT. It encodes CASADRGNSPLHF.

The chain's CDR3 is CASGGYYGYTF. The DNA for the CDR3 is TGTGCCAGCGGCGGGTACTATGGCTACACCTTC. This chain joins TRBV28 and TRBJ1-2; D not resolved. The CDR3 runs to 11 residues. The germline V gene has CDR1 MDHEN and CDR2 SYDVKM. V shed 8 bases and J shed 3 bases, with 7 bases lying between them.

The gene calls are TRBV28 and TRBJ2-1; 8 nucleotides match TRBD1. Losses at the gene ends were 5 bases for V and 3 bases for J; bases not matched to a gene: 18. CDR3 length: 19 amino acids. CDR1 is MDHEN, CDR2 SYDVKM, per germline. The CDR3 DNA reads TGTGCCAGCAGTCGAGTCAAGACAGGGGCCCTAAGGGACTACAATGAGCAGTTCTTC. Protein product: CASSRVKTGALRDYNEQFF.

The chain links TRBV5-1 to TRBJ2-2; 10 bases fit TRBD2. This CDR3 contains 17 residues. The trim removed 2 bases at V and 5 bases at J, leaving 9 bases unmatched. CDR1 and CDR2 from the germline V gene are SGHRS and YFSETQ. CDR3 residues: CASSFSSGSAGTGELFF. DNA of the CDR3: TGCGCCAGCAGCTTTTCTAGCGGGAGCGCCGGGACCGGGGAGCTGTTTTTT.

V usage is TRBV2 and J usage is TRBJ2-5; 10 bases line up with TRBD2. The V gene's germline CDR1 is SNHLY and CDR2 FYNNEI. The CDR3 sequence is 16 residues long. Trimming took 7 bases from V and 3 from J; bases not matched to a gene: 11. CDR3 coding DNA: TGTGCCAGCAAGAAAGATTGGACTAGCGGAGAAGAGACCCAGTACTTC. It encodes CASKKDWTSGEETQYF.

The chain combines TRBV5-1 with TRBJ2-1; 10 bases line up with TRBD1. From germline, CDR1 is SGHRS and CDR2 YFSETQ. The CDR3 contains 15 residues. The trim removed 2 bases at V and 8 bases at J, leaving 7 bases unmatched. The CDR3 sequence: CASSLTGTGVDEQFF. The CDR3 coding sequence is TGCGCCAGCAGCTTAACCGGGACAGGGGTCGATGAGCAGTTCTTC.

This rearrangement joins TRBV19 to TRBJ1-1, with 9 positions matching TRBD1. V gave up 3 bases and J gave up 5 bases; unmatched junction bases: 7. The germline CDR1 and CDR2 sequences are LNHDA and SQIVND (reference sequence). The CDR3 spans 15 residues. The CDR3 here is CASSMEDRGWTEAFF. In DNA, the CDR3 is TGTGCCAGTAGTATGGAGGACAGGGGTTGGACTGAAGCTTTCTTT.

The chain employs TRBV7-9 and TRBJ2-5; 14 bases match TRBD2. CDR1 is SEHNR, CDR2 FQNEAQ, per germline (reference sequence). CDR3 length: 17 residues. V was pared by 5 bases and J by 4 bases, with 9 bases of the junction left unmatched. The CDR3 DNA sequence: TGTGCCAGCAGCCGGGCGACCGGGACTAGCGGGAGAGAGACCCAGTACTTC. This codes for CASSRATGTSGRETQYF.

V and J are TRBV10-3 and TRBJ1-1; a possible D gene is TRBD1 (5 bases). The CDR3 length is 15 residues. Trimming cost V 0 bases and J 3 bases, with 11 bases left between them. Germline V gene lookup returns CDR1 ENHRY and CDR2 SYGVKD. The CDR3 sequence is CAISESNRRDTEAFF. The CDR3 DNA follows: TGTGCCATCAGTGAGTCGAACAGGAGGGACACTGAAGCTTTCTTT.